The 10 T cell receptor beta chains presented below share a single source sample, sequenced in a study of cytomegalovirus exposure and HLA in healthy donors. It was with 60 Vbeta and 13 Jbeta primers that the PCR ran. The method was immunoSEQ multiplex PCR; TCRdb's version includes in-frame clones alone and lacks a portion of them. This table holds 150,000 or so clones, approximately 74% found once. Sequenced sample: PBMCs. The receptors were gathered from a young man in good health and CMV-seronegative.

The J gene is TRBJ1-1, the V gene TRBV19; 7 bases fit TRBD1. Trimming at V came to 5 bases and at J to 6 bases, leaving 12 bases not matched to a gene. The germline gives CDR1 LNHDA, CDR2 SQIVND (reference sequence). The CDR3 is made up of 15 amino acids. CDR3 in amino acids: CASSLGAGGGAEAFF. CDR3 DNA sequence: TGTGCCAGTAGTCTGGGGGCAGGGGGAGGAGCTGAAGCTTTCTTT.

This clone was counted a single time. V and J are TRBV7-2 and TRBJ2-3; 14 nucleotides align to TRBD2. The ends lost 2 bases at V and 3 bases at J; junction bases unmatched: 1. CDR3 length equals 16 residues. CDR1 is SGHTA and CDR2 is FQGNSA in the germline V gene. DNA of the CDR3: TGTGCCAGCAGCTTATGGACTAGCGGGGGGACAGATACGCAGTATTTT. Its translation is CASSLWTSGGTDTQYF.

The V and J genes are TRBV28 and TRBJ2-2, with a weak D call TRBD2 (7 bases). Germline V lookup: CDR1 MDHEN, CDR2 SYDVKM. This CDR3 comprises 15 residues. The V and J ends lost 3 bases and 7 bases respectively, with 15 bases between them. The DNA for the CDR3 is TGTGCCAGCAGTTTCCGGGGGGCTGGAGACGGGGAGCTGTTTTTT. Translating gives CASSFRGAGDGELFF.

The chain carries TRBV28 and TRBJ2-7; the D gene is possibly TRBD1 (5 bases). V lost 0 bases to trimming and J lost 0 bases, with 6 bases between them. CDR1 is MDHEN, CDR2 SYDVKM, per germline. There are 14 residues in the CDR3. CDR3 sequence (DNA): TGTGCCAGCAGTTTATGGGACAACTCCTACGAGCAGTACGTC. Its translation is CASSLWDNSYEQYV.

V usage is TRBV29-1 and J usage is TRBJ1-1; possible D gene TRBD1, 5 bases. Germline values: CDR1 SQVTM, CDR2 ANQGSEA. Trimming removed 3 bases from V and 2 bases from J, with 13 bases in between. This CDR3 is 14 amino acids long. CDR3 bases: TGCAGCGTTGACTGGGGAGGGGTAAACACTGAAGCTTTCTTT. This gives the protein CSVDWGGVNTEAFF. Drawing the rest from reference TRBV29-1 and TRBJ1-1, the complete variable domain is SAVISQKPSRDICQRGTSLTIQCQVDSQVTMMFWYRQQPGQSLTLIATANQGSEATYESGFVIDKFPISRPNLTFSTLTVSNMSPEDSSIYLCSVDWGGVNTEAFFGQGTRLTVV.

The DNA of the CDR3 is TGTGCCAGCAGCTTTTATGCGGGGGGCGGTGAAAAACTGTTTTTT. This gives the protein CASSFYAGGGEKLFF. The V and J genes are TRBV7-9 and TRBJ1-4; D is possibly TRBD1 (6 bases). The length of the CDR3 is 15 residues. V was clipped by 3 bases and J by 7 bases, with 15 bases between them. The germline V gene encodes CDR1 SEHNR and CDR2 FQNEAQ (reference sequence).

The genes are TRBV5-4 and TRBJ1-1; D uncertain. CDR3 length: 15 amino acids. The germline V gene has CDR1 SGHNT and CDR2 YYREEE (reference sequence). The V and J ends lost 0 bases and 4 bases respectively, with 13 bases between them. Here the CDR3 DNA reads TGTGCCAGCAGCTTGGATTCCGGGGTGGGCACTGAAGCTTTCTTT. Encoded protein: CASSLDSGVGTEAFF.

The chain employs TRBV9 and TRBJ2-5; D is possibly TRBD1 (6 bases). Germline V gene data show CDR1 as SGDLS and CDR2 as YYNGEE. Trimming removed 5 bases at V and 3 bases at J, with 11 bases between. The CDR3 has 13 amino acids. In DNA, the CDR3 is TGTGCCAGCAGTCTTGGGGGCGAAGAGACCCAGTACTTC. Translation gives CASSLGGEETQYF. Full variable domain (remainder filled in from reference TRBV9 and TRBJ2-5): DSGVTQTPKHLITATGQRVTLRCSPRSGDLSVYWYQQSLDQGLQFLIQYYNGEERAKGNILERFSAQQFPDLHSELNLSSLELGDSALYFCASSLGGEETQYFGPGTRLLVL.

This clone appeared a few times. This rearrangement joins TRBV11-2 to TRBJ1-4, with D perhaps TRBD1 (6 bases). The CDR3 has 17 amino acids. CDR1 and CDR2 from the germline V gene are SGHAT and FQNNGV. V was cut by 2 bases and J by 10 bases, with 23 bases left in between. The CDR3 coding sequence is TGTGCCAGCAGCTTAAGGGGGGGGACCGATTTTGTTGGAAAACTGTTTTTT. It codes for CASSLRGGTDFVGKLFF.

The J gene is TRBJ2-7, the V gene TRBV7-9, with a possible D match to TRBD1 (6 bases). V lost 4 bases and J 1 base, leaving 8 bases between the germline ends. The length of the CDR3 is 13 residues. The germline CDR1 and CDR2 sequences are SEHNR and FQNEAQ (reference sequence). This CDR3 is CASSSRGSYEQYV. The DNA of the CDR3 is TGTGCCAGCAGCTCTAGGGGGTCCTACGAGCAGTACGTC.